This T cell receptor beta chain was captured by sequencing in a study of T cell responses to AZD1222 COVID-19 vaccine (dated by TCRdb to the early 2020s). Describing the broader study: TCR sequencing covered 233 trial participants: 200 to 210 given two doses of AZD1222 and 26 given two doses of MenACWY control vaccine. Trial participants were enrolled by age into 18-55, 56-69 and 70-plus year subgroups, with about 150, 27 and 61 TCR-sequenced participants respectively. Study-level results and caveats: After two AZD1222 doses, spike-specific TCR breadth and depth were significantly higher than at day 0 and than in MenACWY recipients. Vaccine-associated CD4 TCRs spanned the whole spike protein, with dominant responses in regions 160-218 and 743-854. Because no day 14 peak-response samples were available, repertoires were characterized only after the peak T cell response. Most participants were white British and females outnumbered males, and the authors suggested that clonal diversity may have been underestimated. Conclusions about previously exposed vaccinees are limited because only a handful of AZD1222 recipients were SARS-CoV-2 seropositive at baseline. Reportedly, almost half of the unique spike-specific TCRs recognized epitopes lying outside the regions that are mutated in the B.1.351 and B.1.1.7 variants. In the small 56-69-year group, the increase in depth fell short of significance, most likely because of low power.

This specimen's time point label, per the study, means: about 28 days (+/-7) after the second vaccine dose. AZD1222 recipients given second doses at about 4 weeks or at about 12 weeks were pooled, since spike-specific TCR depth and breadth were not found to differ between the two schedules. Vaccinee samples were obtained from the UK trials COV001 and COV002, which included a single-blind randomized controlled phase 2/3 trial of AZD1222 (ChAdOx1 nCoV-19) in healthy adults. For TCRbeta chain sequencing, PBMC samples were collected from trial participants at day 0 and at day 28 after the second dose. The CDR3 regions of human TCRbeta chains were analyzed by immunosequencing. The original methods were these. TCRs in the repertoires were compared against a reference library of SARS-CoV-2-specific TCRs that had been generated with the MIRA antigen-specificity platform. Breadth was defined as the fraction of unique TCRs that were SARS-CoV-2-associated, and depth was defined as the fraction of total T cells that were SARS-CoV-2-associated. Each spike-specific TCR was assigned to its reactive spike region and to a CD4 or CD8 class using the MIRA data. Log10-transformed breadth and depth values were compared by one-way ANOVA with Sidak's multiple comparisons tests. TCRdb re-hosts the immuneACCESS table, in-frame sequences only. Its copies lack some clones; in the studies checked, an unresolved V gene accounts for under half of them, and the cause for the rest is not known. V, J and clone size were drawn from that table, and D and trimming were deduced from the DNA. Here the sample has more than 95,000 clones; about 86% occur a single time. The ten largest clones add up to 17% of the sample.

Including cysteine and phenylalanine, the CDR3 has 14 amino acids. Of all the DNA, just the CDR3 is kept, 42 bases in frame from base 1. The germline V gene sets CDR1 to LGHNA and CDR2 to YSLEER. Relative to germline, V is 1 base shorter and J is 4 bases shorter, with 10 bases between their ends. As to this clone: It has no known antigen specificity. Base quality data are lacking; no much larger clone is found one base away.

Sequenced material: peripheral blood, taken 28 days after the second AZD1222 dose. This receptor was taken from an adult who received the AZD1222 COVID-19 vaccine. This receptor chain uses TRBV4-3 and TRBJ1-1; no D gene is confidently identified. The CDR3: CASSQGGTGTEAFF. In nucleotide form, the sequence is TGCGCCAGCAGCCAAGGAGGAACCGGCACTGAAGCTTTCTTT.